This T cell receptor beta chain was identified during a study of beta chain features in type 1 diabetes (dated by TCRdb to between 2018 and 2020). Regarding the research as a whole: Mean age, gender distribution, total cell number and subset yield did not differ between patients and healthy donors. The study compared TCRB repertoires of sorted circulating CD4+ T cell subsets between recently diagnosed type 1 diabetes patients and matched healthy donors. Naive and central memory subsets were obtained from all 30 or so donors, but regulatory and stem cell-like memory subsets were isolated from only 8 patients and roughly eight healthy donors. A total of roughly 100,000,000 sorted cells were examined across all samples, and the number of cells per subset was strongly correlated with RNA yield.

The High Capacity cDNA Reverse Transcription Kit was used to reverse transcribe all of the isolated RNA, meaning that expressed TCRB transcripts were what got sequenced. Naive, central memory and regulatory T cell samples underwent deep immunoSEQ sequencing, averaging around 3.7 million total reads per sample. After sorted cells were lysed in RLT buffer, RNA was extracted with DNase-treated RNeasy Micro or Mini kits, with the choice depending on cell number. To prevent cross-contamination, each cell subset was processed individually, whereas patient and healthy donor samples were processed jointly. Using the immunoSEQ multiplex PCR, TCRB sequences were amplified from cDNA into 87-bp fragments spanning the CDR3 region. Sequencing of the amplicons was performed on the Illumina HiSeq platform. Turning to the authors' computational methods: Synthetic template baselines were used to correct PCR bias computationally, reads within Hamming distance 2 were collapsed, and singletons that could not be merged were discarded. Reads were aligned against IMGT to assign V, D and J genes, CDR3 length and insertions or deletions at six rearrangement sites. Within each subset, clonotype counts were normalized to sorted cell number, after which true diversity and Gini coefficients were computed with the tcR R package. The overlap coefficient, calculated on TCRB nucleotide sequences, was used to measure repertoire sharing. Out-of-frame TCRB sequences from naive cells were analyzed as a proxy for the pre-selection repertoire. TCRdb carries this immuneACCESS record with in-frame sequences only. Its versions omit some clonotypes, under half of them owing to an unresolved V gene in the studies checked, with the rest unexplained. The DNA gave D and trimming, while V, J and clone size come from that table. Across this sample there are hundreds of thousands of clones, with around an eighth seen only once. Approximately 0.022% of the sample lies in the top ten.

Trimming takes 6 bases from V and 0 bases from J, and the germline ends sit 5 bases apart. The CDR1 and CDR2 encoded by the germline V gene are SGHDN and FVKESK. The CDR3 holds 12 amino acids from the cysteine to the phenylalanine. The only DNA kept is the CDR3, 36 bases in frame from the first base. Only a few counts were recorded for this clone. Its binding antigen is unknown. Qualities for individual bases were not recorded, and no much larger clone is one base off. What the authors observed across the whole study: Naive, central memory and regulatory TCRB repertoires appeared to be more similar among patients than among healthy donors. Patients with type 1 diabetes made fewer insertions and deleted more nucleotides at VDJ recombination sites, implying thymic rearrangement abnormalities. Sequencing cDNA rather than genomic DNA could over-represent highly expressing activated cells, although activation and CD3 levels did not differ between groups. HLA sub-analyses involved small numbers of individuals, so any influence of HLA type on TCRB rearrangement remained unresolved. PCR might favor shorter templates, but patient and control samples were amplified and corrected together, so any skew would affect both groups equally. A moderate but significant shortening of TCRB CDR3 length was observed in type 1 diabetes patients in all four CD4+ subsets.

From each donor, a single peripheral blood sample of about 116 mL on average was drawn into heparinised tubes. Using a panel that included CD45RO, CCR7, CD25, CD127, CD95 and CD27, naive, central memory, regulatory and stem cell-like memory CD4+ T cells were sorted on a BD FACSAria II. All sorted populations exceeded 95% purity. PBMCs were isolated immediately by Lymphoprep density gradient centrifugation and stained directly without culture. Samples were stained and sorted in pairs, with one healthy donor and one patient per experiment, so that batch effects were minimized. Sequenced material: naive CD4+ T cells from blood. The sample's cell subset or site label, in plain terms: true naive CD4+ T cells. The chain was built from TRBV14 and TRBJ1-1; a confident D gene designation cannot be given. The TCR was taken from a man aged 18 to 30 with type 1 diabetes. The sequenced DNA is TGTGCCAGCAGGGGGTTGAACACTGAAGCTTTCTTT. It translates as CASRGLNTEAFF.